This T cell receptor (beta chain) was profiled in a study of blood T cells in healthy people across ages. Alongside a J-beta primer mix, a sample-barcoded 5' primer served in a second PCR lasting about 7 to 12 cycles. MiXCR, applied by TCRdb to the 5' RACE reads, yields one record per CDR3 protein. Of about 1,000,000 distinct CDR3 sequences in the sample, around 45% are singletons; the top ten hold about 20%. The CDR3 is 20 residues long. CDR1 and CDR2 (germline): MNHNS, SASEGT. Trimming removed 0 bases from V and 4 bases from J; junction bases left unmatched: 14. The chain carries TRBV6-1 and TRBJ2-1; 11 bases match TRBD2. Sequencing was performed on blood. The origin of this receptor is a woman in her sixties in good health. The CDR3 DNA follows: TGTGCCAGCAGTGAAGCGAAGCTAGCGGGAGGAGGGGGGAAATACAATGAGCAGTTCTTC. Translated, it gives CASSEAKLAGGGGKYNEQFF.